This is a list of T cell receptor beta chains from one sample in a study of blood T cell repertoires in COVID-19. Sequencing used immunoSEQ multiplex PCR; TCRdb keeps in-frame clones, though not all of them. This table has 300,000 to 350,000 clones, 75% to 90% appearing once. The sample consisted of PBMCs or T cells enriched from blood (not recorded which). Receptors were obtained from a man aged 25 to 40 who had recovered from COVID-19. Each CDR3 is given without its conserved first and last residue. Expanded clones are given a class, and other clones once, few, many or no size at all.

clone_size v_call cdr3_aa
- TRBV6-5 ASSYGAGGQSPLH
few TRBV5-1 ASSLHTSQASTGELF
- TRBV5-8 ASSLRTGFAQGAYGYT
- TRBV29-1 SVEVGAGGTDTQY
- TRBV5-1 ASSQRQGATDTQY
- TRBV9 ASSARQGGAGNYGYT
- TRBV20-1 SASTGTGWSGYGYT
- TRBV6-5 ASSYRSRTPTDTQY
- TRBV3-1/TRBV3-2 ASSQGSGPTYEQY
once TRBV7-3 ASSSDLQETQY
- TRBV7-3 ASSLYGNTEAF
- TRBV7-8 ASSLTGQGMGEQY
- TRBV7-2 ASSLARGSLAAAQPQH
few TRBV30 AWSGGTATNEKLF
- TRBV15 ATSNNEKLF
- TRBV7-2 ASSLAATSGGPNEQF
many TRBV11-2 ASSPRETQY
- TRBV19 ASSNPPHFEAF
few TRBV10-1 ASSERGTQAF
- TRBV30 AYSRGNGANVLT
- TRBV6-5 ASRQASNYGYT
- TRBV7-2 ASTSLSATVYGYT
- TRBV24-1 ATSALGQGTTDTQY
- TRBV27 ASSLLMRQARTGELF
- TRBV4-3 ASSQDFGNTEAF
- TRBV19 ASSTGTGATGELF
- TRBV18 ASSSTGAGNTIY
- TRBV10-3 AIRNRDPLNYGYT
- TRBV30 AWGVGERQF
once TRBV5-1 ASSLDRDSPLH
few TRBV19 ASSMMAGTDTQY
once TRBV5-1 ASSTTTGVLSGNTIY
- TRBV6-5 ASTIQGNTEAF
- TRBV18 ASSPLPNTGELF
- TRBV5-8 ASSLDSGYEKLF
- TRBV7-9 ASSRTGGYSNQPQH
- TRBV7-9 ASSNRAGGTNEQF
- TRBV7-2 ASSLERNTEAF
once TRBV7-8 ASSSNRGLEQY
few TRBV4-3 ASSQDTGWAYEQY
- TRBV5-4 ASGQGQRAYGYT
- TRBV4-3 ASSLVTSGGATYNEQF
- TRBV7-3 ASSLTKGAGEAF
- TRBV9 ASSPQIGGGSGEQF
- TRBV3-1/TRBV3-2 ASSPTGTNYNEQF
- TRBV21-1 ASSRPSGTSANSYNEQF
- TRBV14 ASSPQGALYNEQF
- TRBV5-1 ASSPGTSRNEQF
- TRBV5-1 ASCVGLPRMRSGTDTQY
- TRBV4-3 ASSQELRVQETQY
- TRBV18 ASSPPVQGLNTGELF